This passage covers 32 T cell receptor beta chains from one sample sequenced in a study of blood T cell repertoires in COVID-19. Method: immunoSEQ multiplex PCR; TCRdb's copy keeps in-frame clones and lacks some. Of about 110,000 clones in the sample, around 82% were seen once. Sequenced input: peripheral blood. The receptors originated from a woman aged 45-59 years with acute or convalescent COVID-19.

This clone was counted a single time. The rearrangement uses TRBV28 and TRBJ1-2; the D gene is possibly TRBD1 (6 bases). CDR1 MDHEN and CDR2 SYDVKM come from the germline V gene. The CDR3 totals 15 residues. V dropped 7 bases and J dropped 2 bases, with 17 bases sitting between them. Here the CDR3 reads CASTREGVPNYGYTF. The CDR3 DNA reads TGTGCCAGCACTAGGGAGGGGGTGCCGAACTATGGCTACACCTTC.

The chain uses TRBV5-1 and TRBJ2-1; 9 nucleotides align to TRBD2. V dropped 5 bases and J dropped 9; count of bases not matched to a gene: 9. Germline CDR1 is SGHRS and CDR2 is YFSETQ. The CDR3 covers 14 residues. The CDR3 nucleotides read TGCGCCAGCAGAGCTAGCGGGGCCAAGGGTGAGCAGTTCTTC. Its translation: CASRASGAKGEQFF.

V is TRBV2 and J is TRBJ1-2; TRBD1 matches at 7 bases. Germline CDR1 and CDR2: SNHLY and FYNNEI. This CDR3 comprises 14 residues. V shed 6 bases, J shed 4 bases, and the junction held 8 bases outside the gene matches. The CDR3 is CASREDRILYGYTF. The DNA for the CDR3 is TGTGCCAGCAGAGAGGACAGGATACTCTATGGCTACACCTTC.

J is TRBJ1-4 and V is TRBV25-1; tentatively, D is TRBD1 (5 bases). The germline CDR1 and CDR2 sequences are MGHDK and SYGVNS. Trimming removed 2 bases at V and 6 bases at J, with 16 bases between. The CDR3 extends over 16 amino acids. CDR3 DNA: TGTGCCAGCAGTGAAAAGGCCGGCAGGGAAGATGAAAAACTGTTTTTT. Encoded protein: CASSEKAGREDEKLFF.

The chain links TRBV11-1 to TRBJ2-5; 9 bases map to TRBD2. Germline assignment: CDR1 SGHAT and CDR2 FQDESV (reference sequence). The CDR3 has 16 amino acids. The V gene end was trimmed by 0 bases and the J gene end by 5 bases; junction bases not matched to a gene: 7. CDR3 sequence: CASSLAAAGGRETQYF. CDR3 nucleotide sequence: TGTGCCAGCAGCTTAGCGGCAGCGGGGGGCCGGGAGACCCAGTACTTC. Complete variable domain (other parts from reference TRBV11-1 and TRBJ2-5): EAEVAQSPRYKITEKSQAVAFWCDPISGHATLYWYRQILGQGPELLVQFQDESVVDDSQLPKDRFSAERLKGVDSTLKIQPAELGDSAMYLCASSLAAAGGRETQYFGPGTRLLVL.

The genes are TRBV5-1 and TRBJ1-2, with D unclear. This CDR3 is built from 15 residues. V gave up 0 bases and J gave up 4 bases, with 13 bases separating them. The germline V gene has CDR1 SGHRS and CDR2 YFSETQ. The DNA of the CDR3 is TGCGCCAGCAGCTTGGCACCGTCCCCCGGCTATGGCTACACCTTC. This encodes CASSLAPSPGYGYTF.

V usage is TRBV28 and J usage is TRBJ1-5, with D maybe TRBD1 (6 bases). CDR3 length: 12 residues. Germline V CDR1 and CDR2: MDHEN, SYDVKM. V gave up 6 bases and J gave up 8 bases, with 11 bases separating them. CDR3 sequence (DNA): TGTGCCAGCAGACAGGGTGGTAAGCCCCAGCATTTT. Protein product: CASRQGGKPQHF. Based on the CDR3 plus reference TRBV28 and TRBJ1-5, the full variable domain is DVKVTQSSRYLVKRTGEKVFLECVQDMDHENMFWYRQDPGLGLRLIYFSYDVKMKEKGDIPEGYSVSREKKERFSLILESASTNQTSMYLCASRQGGKPQHFGDGTRLSIL.

The genes are TRBV5-1 and TRBJ1-1; 7 bases agree with TRBD1. J gave up 0 bases and V 3 bases, and 5 bases lay outside the gene matches. Germline assignment: CDR1 SGHRS and CDR2 YFSETQ. CDR3 length: 15 amino acids. The CDR3 reads CASSSFTGVNTEAFF. The CDR3 bases are TGCGCCAGCAGCTCGTTTACAGGGGTGAACACTGAAGCTTTCTTT.

The V and J genes are TRBV6-6 and TRBJ1-2; D not resolved. Germline values: CDR1 MNHNY, CDR2 SVGAGI (reference sequence). The length of the CDR3 is 14 residues. Trimming stripped 4 bases from V and 0 bases from J, with 9 bases between. CDR3 nucleotide sequence: TGTGCCAGCAGTTCCCCGGGGTCTAACTATGGCTACACCTTC. It yields the protein CASSSPGSNYGYTF.

For this clone: The junction and the germline gene differ at one end; a read error may be behind it. The chain has TRBV7-7 and TRBJ1-1; the D gene is possibly TRBD1 (5 bases). The germline CDR1 and CDR2 sequences are SSHAT and FNYEAQ (reference sequence). The CDR3 length is 13 residues. CDR3 nucleotides: TGTGCTAGCAGCTTGACAGTTAACGCTGAAGCTTTCTTT. Its protein is CASSLTVNAEAFF.

V and J are TRBV2 and TRBJ1-2; possibly TRBD1 for D (5 bases). The V end lost 4 bases, the J end lost 5 bases, and 11 bases lay between the germline ends. Germline V lookup: CDR1 SNHLY, CDR2 FYNNEI. The CDR3 has 13 amino acids. The CDR3 here is CASSAGERYGYTF. The CDR3 DNA sequence: TGTGCCAGCAGTGCGGGGGAGAGATATGGCTACACCTTC.

This rearrangement joins TRBV10-3 to TRBJ2-1; 9 bases agree with TRBD1. This CDR3 spans 15 amino acids. Germline CDR1 and CDR2: ENHRY and SYGVKD. V lost 5 bases, J lost 5 bases, and 7 bases stayed unmatched. The CDR3 sequence: CAISPGTGNNNEQFF. The CDR3 bases are TGTGCCATCAGTCCCGGGACAGGGAACAACAATGAGCAGTTCTTC.

V usage is TRBV5-1 and J usage is TRBJ2-5; 8 positions agree with TRBD1. This CDR3 contains 14 residues. V lost 9 bases to trimming and J lost 1 base; unmatched junction nucleotides: 8. Germline CDR1 and CDR2: SGHRS and YFSETQ. In DNA, the CDR3 is TGCGCCACCAGACAGGGGTCGGTCCAAGAGACCCAGTACTTC. Translation: CATRQGSVQETQYF.

CDR3 residues: CASSSGQDTQYF. The CDR3 DNA reads TGTGCCAGCAGCTCAGGACAGGATACGCAGTATTTT. The V gene is TRBV11-2, the J gene TRBJ2-3; possibly TRBD1 for D (6 bases). The ends were cut back, 4 bases at V and 6 bases at J, with 8 bases in the middle. CDR1 and CDR2 from the germline V gene are SGHAT and FQNNGV. The CDR3 consists of 12 residues.

The chain recombines TRBV5-4 with TRBJ1-2, with D unresolved. Trimming removed 0 bases at V and 3 bases at J, with 12 bases between. The CDR3 is 15 residues long. The germline V gene has CDR1 SGHNT and CDR2 YYREEE (reference sequence). The CDR3 loop reads CASSLGGRVDYGYTF. Here the CDR3 DNA reads TGTGCCAGCAGCTTGGGAGGGCGGGTAGACTATGGCTACACCTTC. Supplemented by reference TRBV5-4 and TRBJ1-2, the full variable domain reads ETGVTQSPTHLIKTRGQQVTLRCSSQSGHNTVSWYQQALGQGPQFIFQYYREEENGRGNFPPRFSGLQFPNYSSELNVNALELDDSALYLCASSLGGRVDYGYTFGSGTRLTVV.

V gene TRBV10-3 combines with J gene TRBJ1-2; unclear D gene. Germline V gene lookup returns CDR1 ENHRY and CDR2 SYGVKD. V was pared by 7 bases and J by 6 bases, with 9 bases between. This CDR3 region has 11 residues. The CDR3 nucleotides are TGTGCCATCACCGGCGGGGATGGCTACACCTTC. Translated, it gives CAITGGDGYTF.

V gene TRBV6-1 combines with J gene TRBJ1-1; D perhaps matches TRBD1 (6 bases). The CDR3 extends over 14 amino acids. Germline CDR1 and CDR2: MNHNS and SASEGT. Trimming pared 8 bases from V and 7 bases from J, leaving 20 bases between. The chain's CDR3 is CASGGHTPVLEAFF. The CDR3 coding sequence is TGTGCCAGCGGGGGACACACCCCAGTACTTGAAGCTTTCTTT.

This chain connects TRBV5-1 to TRBJ2-3, with 12 bases aligning to TRBD1. The CDR3 spans 16 residues. The germline V gene has CDR1 SGHRS and CDR2 YFSETQ. V gave up 4 bases and J gave up 0 bases; unmatched junction bases: 3. CDR3 DNA sequence: TGCGCCAGCAGCCGGGACAGGGGGCCGAGCACAGATACGCAGTATTTT. It encodes CASSRDRGPSTDTQYF.

The rearrangement uses TRBV3-1 (or the pseudogene TRBV3-2) and TRBJ2-3; 7 bases match TRBD1. CDR1 is LGHDT and CDR2 is YNNKEL in the germline V gene (reference sequence). V lost 4 bases, J lost 4 bases, and 11 bases stayed unmatched. The CDR3 covers 16 residues. The CDR3 bases are TGTGCCAGCAGCCGAACCGGACGAGGGGGCTCAGATACGCAGTATTTT. This translates into CASSRTGRGGSDTQYF.

CDR3 region: CASRGTVFSYNEQFF. CDR3 coding DNA: TGTGCCAGCAGGGGGACAGTCTTCTCCTACAATGAGCAGTTCTTC. The chain has TRBV6-5 and TRBJ2-1; TRBD1 matches 7 bases. The CDR3 consists of 15 residues. CDR1 and CDR2 from the germline V gene are MNHEY and SVGAGI. V shed 6 bases, J shed 0 bases, and the junction held 5 bases outside the gene matches.

The CDR3 nucleotides read TGCGCCAGCAGCTTACAGGGACCTAATTCACCCCTCCACTTT. This encodes CASSLQGPNSPLHF. V usage is TRBV5-1 and J usage is TRBJ1-6, with a weak D call TRBD1 (6 bases). Germline CDR1 reads SGHRS; CDR2 reads YFSETQ. CDR3 length: 14 amino acids. Trimming stripped 2 bases from V and 6 bases from J, with 9 bases between. Filled out from reference TRBV5-1 and TRBJ1-6, the complete variable domain reads KAGVTQTPRYLIKTRGQQVTLSCSPISGHRSVSWYQQTPGQGLQFLFEYFSETQRNKGNFPGRFSGRQFSNSRSEMNVSTLELGDSALYLCASSLQGPNSPLHFGNGTRLTVT.

This clone was picked up one time. The chain couples TRBV9 to TRBJ1-6, with 9 nucleotides matching TRBD1. Germline CDR1 and CDR2: SGDLS and YYNGEE. The CDR3 length is 16 residues. V trimming: 4 bases; J trimming: 6 bases; junction bases outside the gene matches: 8. The DNA for the CDR3 is TGTGCCAGCAGCTCCCCCGGGACAGGGCTTAATTCACCCCTCCACTTT. Translation gives CASSSPGTGLNSPLHF.

V usage is TRBV5-1 and J usage is TRBJ1-2; D may be TRBD1 (6 bases). Trimming cost V 2 bases and J 2 bases, with 10 bases left between them. The V gene's germline CDR1 is SGHRS and CDR2 YFSETQ. This CDR3 contains 14 residues. In DNA form, the CDR3 reads TGCGCCAGCAGCTTAACAGGGCTCAACTATGGCTACACCTTC. This codes for CASSLTGLNYGYTF. Full variable domain (outside the CDR3, taken from reference TRBV5-1 and TRBJ1-2): KAGVTQTPRYLIKTRGQQVTLSCSPISGHRSVSWYQQTPGQGLQFLFEYFSETQRNKGNFPGRFSGRQFSNSRSEMNVSTLELGDSALYLCASSLTGLNYGYTFGSGTRLTVV.

This chain joins TRBV29-1 and TRBJ1-2; 9 nucleotides agree with TRBD1. Per the germline V gene, CDR1 is SQVTM and CDR2 is ANQGSEA. J lost 3 bases, V lost 1 base, and 0 bases had no gene match. CDR3 length: 13 amino acids. The chain's CDR3 is CSVEGTGDYGYTF. In DNA, the CDR3 is TGCAGCGTTGAAGGGACAGGGGACTATGGCTACACCTTC.

This clone showed up just a few times. J is TRBJ2-1 and V is TRBV5-4; D perhaps matches TRBD1 (6 bases). The CDR3 is made up of 16 amino acids. CDR1 is SGHNT and CDR2 is YYREEE in the germline V gene (reference sequence). Between the trimmed V and J ends, which lost 0 bases and 2 bases, there was a span of 12 bases. This chain's CDR3 is CASSLGGAGAYNEQFF. The CDR3 DNA reads as TGTGCCAGCAGCTTGGGAGGGGCAGGGGCCTACAATGAGCAGTTCTTC.

The J gene is TRBJ1-2, the V gene TRBV30, with TRBD1 as a possible D gene (5 bases). The CDR3 spans 14 residues. Germline V gives CDR1 GTSNPN, CDR2 SVGIG (reference sequence). V lost 0 bases, J lost 4 bases, and 12 bases lay in between. The CDR3 is CAWSVRGKGYGYTF. The CDR3 bases are TGTGCCTGGAGTGTAAGGGGCAAAGGCTATGGCTACACCTTC.

The CDR3 DNA reads as TGTGCCAGCATTTGGGGGCAGAACACTGAAGCTTTCTTT. This gives the protein CASIWGQNTEAFF. This sequence joins TRBV6-6 and TRBJ1-1, with D perhaps TRBD1 (6 bases). V lost 7 bases, J lost 1 base, and 10 bases lay in between. This CDR3 comprises 13 residues. Germline values: CDR1 MNHNY, CDR2 SVGAGI (reference sequence).

The J gene is TRBJ2-7, the V gene TRBV27, with D tentatively TRBD1 (5 bases). The CDR3 extends over 15 amino acids. In germline, CDR1 is MNHEY, CDR2 SMNVEV (reference sequence). Trimming took 0 bases from V and 3 from J, leaving 12 bases between them. CDR3 DNA sequence: TGTGCCAGCAGTTTATCTGGGCAGGGCAGCTACGAGCAGTACTTC. This codes for CASSLSGQGSYEQYF.

This clone was counted between two and nine times. The rearrangement links TRBV5-1 to TRBJ2-1; TRBD2 might be the D (6 bases). This CDR3 comprises 12 residues. V lost 4 bases and J lost 9, with 11 bases in between. Per germline, CDR1 SGHRS and CDR2 YFSETQ. CDR3 coding DNA: TGCGCCAGCAGCGCGGGACTCCTTGAGCAGTTCTTC. Its protein is CASSAGLLEQFF. Combining the CDR3 with reference TRBV5-1 and TRBJ2-1 gives the whole variable domain KAGVTQTPRYLIKTRGQQVTLSCSPISGHRSVSWYQQTPGQGLQFLFEYFSETQRNKGNFPGRFSGRQFSNSRSEMNVSTLELGDSALYLCASSAGLLEQFFGPGTRLTVL.

This chain uses TRBV6-5 with TRBJ1-2, with a possible D match to TRBD1 (6 bases). V was trimmed by 4 bases and J by 5 bases, leaving 11 bases between them. Germline assignment: CDR1 MNHEY and CDR2 SVGAGI. The CDR3 contains 13 residues. This CDR3 is CASSFQGLYGYTF. The CDR3 coding sequence is TGTGCCAGCAGTTTTCAGGGGCTATATGGCTACACCTTC.

This clone occurred a few times. Here the CDR3 reads CASRKGQGAPLGTEAFF. CDR3 nucleotide sequence: TGTGCCAGCAGAAAAGGACAGGGGGCCCCTTTGGGCACTGAAGCTTTCTTT. V and J are TRBV5-4 and TRBJ1-1, with 11 bases lining up with TRBD1. CDR3 size: 17 residues. Germline lookup yields CDR1 SGHNT and CDR2 YYREEE (reference sequence). Losses at the gene ends were 5 bases for V and 4 bases for J; bases not matched to a gene: 13.

V is TRBV6-5 and J is TRBJ1-1; the D gene is possibly TRBD1 (6 bases). The germline V gene has CDR1 MNHEY and CDR2 SVGAGI. V was trimmed by 7 bases and J by 11 bases, leaving 14 bases between them. The CDR3 runs to 11 residues. This CDR3 is CASTRGPLAFF. In nucleotides, the CDR3 is TGTGCCAGCACCAGGGGACCCCTGGCTTTCTTT.